A selection of T cell receptor beta chains follows, all from one sample in a study of blood T cell repertoires in COVID-19. Profiled with immunoSEQ multiplex PCR; TCRdb holds only in-frame clones, not every one. The sample consists of just over 350,000 clones, about 88% of them appearing once. Sequences were obtained from PBMCs or T cells enriched from blood (not recorded which). These receptors all stem from a woman aged 25 to 39 who had recovered from COVID-19. Both conserved end residues are part of each CDR3. The order of the fields is clone size, J gene, D gene, V gene, CDR3 DNA, CDR3 protein. A D gene is named only where the DNA matches it firmly. Size values are once, few and many counts, or a class for expanded clones, and some rows have none.

- | TRBJ1-1 | TRBD1 | TRBV10-3 | TGTGCCATCAGTGGAACAGGGGCGAGGTCTGAAGCTTTCTTT | CAISGTGARSEAFF
- | TRBJ1-2 | TRBD1 | TRBV2 | TGTGCCAGCAGTGACCTTCCACAGGGGGCGTTTGGCTACACCTTC | CASSDLPQGAFGYTF
- | TRBJ1-2 | TRBD1 | TRBV27 | TGTGCCAGCAGAGCTCAGGGGGCGTCAAACTATGGCTACACCTTC | CASRAQGASNYGYTF
- | TRBJ1-2 | - | TRBV19 | TGTGCCAGTAGTATTGGAGGAGTCTATGGCTACACCTTC | CASSIGGVYGYTF
- | TRBJ2-7 | TRBD1 | TRBV7-9 | TGTGCCAGCAGCGACGGGACAGACGAGCAGTACTTC | CASSDGTDEQYF
- | TRBJ2-5 | - | TRBV5-1 | TGCGCCAGCAGCTGGGACTCTCAAGAGACCCAGTACTTC | CASSWDSQETQYF
- | TRBJ2-3 | - | TRBV5-1 | TGCGCCAGCAGCATACTTCCGAGGGTGCAGGGGAAAGATACGCAGTATTTT | CASSILPRVQGKDTQYF
- | TRBJ1-5 | - | TRBV6-6 | TGTGCCAGCAGTTACCTCAATCAGCCCCAGCATTTT | CASSYLNQPQHF
- | TRBJ2-1 | TRBD2 | TRBV9 | TGTGCCAGCAGCGGGGGACTAGCGGTGTACAATGAGCAGTTCTTC | CASSGGLAVYNEQFF
- | TRBJ1-5 | - | TRBV4-2 | TGTGCCAGCAGCCAAGATAACGGGAATCAGCCCCAGCATTTT | CASSQDNGNQPQHF
- | TRBJ2-3 | - | TRBV5-5 | TGTGCCAGCAGCGCCTATACGACAGATACGCAGTATTTT | CASSAYTTDTQYF
- | TRBJ2-2 | TRBD2 | TRBV10-3 | TGTGCCATCAGTGACTTAGCGGGAGGGACCGGGGAGCTGTTTTTT | CAISDLAGGTGELFF
- | TRBJ1-5 | TRBD1 | TRBV10-3 | TGTGCCATCAGTGATGAGGACAGGGTCGGTCAGCCCCAGCATTTT | CAISDEDRVGQPQHF
once | TRBJ1-2 | - | TRBV3-1/TRBV3-2 | TGTGCCAGCAGCCCTGTAGGGCAGGGCTATGGCTACACCTTC | CASSPVGQGYGYTF
- | TRBJ2-1 | - | TRBV25-1 | TGTGCCAGCACGGTTGGCTCTGGGACATACAATGAGCAGTTCTTC | CASTVGSGTYNEQFF
- | TRBJ2-3 | - | TRBV5-1 | TGCGCCAGCAGCTTGGAGACGACTAGACCTACGCAGTATTTT | CASSLETTRPTQYF
- | TRBJ1-3 | TRBD1 | TRBV6-6 | TGTGCCAGCAGTCGACAGGGACTCTCTGGAAACACCATATATTTT | CASSRQGLSGNTIYF
- | TRBJ2-3 | - | TRBV4-1 | TGCGCCAGCAGCCAAGTGGGACGGGAGCGAGGTGCAGATACGCAGTATTTT | CASSQVGRERGADTQYF
once | TRBJ2-7 | - | TRBV3-1/TRBV3-2 | TGTGCCAGCAGCCAGGCCAAGACCTACGAGCAGTACTTC | CASSQAKTYEQYF
- | TRBJ1-1 | - | TRBV2 | TGTGCCAGCATTTCCGGAAGGGGCACTGAAGCTTTCTTT | CASISGRGTEAFF
- | TRBJ1-2 | TRBD1 | TRBV6-5 | TGTGCCAGCAGTTCCAACAGGGGAGGCTACACCTTC | CASSSNRGGYTF
- | TRBJ2-1 | TRBD2 | TRBV27 | TGTGCCAGCAGTTTAACCCCCTCTAGCGGGACATCCTACAATGAGCAGTTCTTC | CASSLTPSSGTSYNEQFF
few | TRBJ2-7 | - | TRBV27 | TGTGCCAGCAGGGACGGGGCTAGCGCATCCTACGAGCAGTACTTC | CASRDGASASYEQYF
- | TRBJ2-7 | - | TRBV6-5 | TGTGCCAGCACCCCGACACGGATTTCCTACGAGCAGTACTTC | CASTPTRISYEQYF
- | TRBJ2-7 | TRBD1 | TRBV6-5 | TGTGCCAGCAGTTACACCGGGACAGAAGCCTACGAGCAGTACTTC | CASSYTGTEAYEQYF
- | TRBJ2-1 | - | TRBV28 | TGTGCCAGCAGCCCCCGGCTATTAGCACCTTACAATGAGCAGTTCTTC | CASSPRLLAPYNEQFF
- | TRBJ1-1 | - | TRBV7-9 | TGTGCCAGCACCCTCGGGGGGACTGAAGCTTTCTTT | CASTLGGTEAFF